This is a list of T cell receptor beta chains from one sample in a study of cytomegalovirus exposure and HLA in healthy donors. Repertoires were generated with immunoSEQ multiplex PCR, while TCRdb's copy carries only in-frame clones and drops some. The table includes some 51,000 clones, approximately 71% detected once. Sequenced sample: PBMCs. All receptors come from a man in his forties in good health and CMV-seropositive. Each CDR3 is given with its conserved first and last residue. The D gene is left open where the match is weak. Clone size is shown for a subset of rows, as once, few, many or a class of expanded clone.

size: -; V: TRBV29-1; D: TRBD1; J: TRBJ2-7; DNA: TGCAGCACTCGACAGGGGGTAAGCTCCTACGAGCAGTACTTC; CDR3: CSTRQGVSSYEQYF
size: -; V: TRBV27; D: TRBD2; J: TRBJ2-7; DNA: TGTGCCAGCAGTTTCCGGGACTACCCGGCCTACGAGCAGTACTTC; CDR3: CASSFRDYPAYEQYF
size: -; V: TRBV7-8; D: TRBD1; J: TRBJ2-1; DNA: TGTGCCAGCAGTACTAATAGACAGGGTTTGGGTGAGCAGTTCTTC; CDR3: CASSTNRQGLGEQFF
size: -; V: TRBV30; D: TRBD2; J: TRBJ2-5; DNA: TGTGCCTTCTCTAGCGGGGGAGAGACCCAGTACTTC; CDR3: CAFSSGGETQYF
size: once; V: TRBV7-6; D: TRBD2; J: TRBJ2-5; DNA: TGTGCCAGCAGCCCGTCCAGAGCGGGGGGGTTAGAGACCCAGTACTTC; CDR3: CASSPSRAGGLETQYF
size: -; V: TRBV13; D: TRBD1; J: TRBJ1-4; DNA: TGTGCCAGCAGACCTAGGACAGGGGGCGGCGAAAAACTGTTTTTT; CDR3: CASRPRTGGGEKLFF
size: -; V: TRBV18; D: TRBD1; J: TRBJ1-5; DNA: TGTGCCAGCTCACCACCGGGCCAGGGGGTAGCTCAGCCCCAGCATTTT; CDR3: CASSPPGQGVAQPQHF
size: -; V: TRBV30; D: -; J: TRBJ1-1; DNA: TGTGCCTGGAGTGTACGGGAGGGGATGAACACTGAAGCTTTCTTT; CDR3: CAWSVREGMNTEAFF
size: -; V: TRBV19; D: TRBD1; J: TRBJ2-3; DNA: TGTGCCAGTAGTAAGGCCCTGACAGGGGACGATACGCAGTATTTT; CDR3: CASSKALTGDDTQYF
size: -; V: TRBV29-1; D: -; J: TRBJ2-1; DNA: TGCAGCGGGGGCGGCGCCCTAGAGCAGTTCTTC; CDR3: CSGGGALEQFF
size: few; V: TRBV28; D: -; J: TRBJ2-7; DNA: TGTGCCAACTCTTGGGAGGCGGGGCAACTCTACGAGCAGTACTTC; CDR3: CANSWEAGQLYEQYF
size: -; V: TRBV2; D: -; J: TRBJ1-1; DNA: TGTGCCAGCAGTGATGTTCCTTCCGGGACAGAAGCTTTCTTT; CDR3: CASSDVPSGTEAFF
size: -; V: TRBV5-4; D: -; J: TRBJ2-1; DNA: TGTGCCAGCAGCTTGGGCCAGTCCAATGAGCAGTTCTTC; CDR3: CASSLGQSNEQFF
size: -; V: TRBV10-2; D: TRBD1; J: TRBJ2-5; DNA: TGCGCCAGCCAGGGGGCTGGGTACCAAGAGACCCAGTACTTC; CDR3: CASQGAGYQETQYF
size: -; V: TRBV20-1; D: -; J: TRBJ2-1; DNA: TGCAGTGCTTTCTTTAGGGGTGAGCAGTTCTTC; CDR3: CSAFFRGEQFF
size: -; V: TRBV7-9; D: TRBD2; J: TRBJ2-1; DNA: TGTGCCAGCAGCCTAAGCGGGGGGTCCTACAATGAGCAGTTCTTC; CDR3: CASSLSGGSYNEQFF
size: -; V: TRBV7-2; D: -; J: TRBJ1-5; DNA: TGTGCCAGCAGCCCAGGTGGGCCCCAGCATTTT; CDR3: CASSPGGPQHF
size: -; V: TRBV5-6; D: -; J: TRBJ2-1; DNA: TGTGCCAGCAGCCCTGACATATACCAATTGCAGTTCTTC; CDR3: CASSPDIYQLQFF
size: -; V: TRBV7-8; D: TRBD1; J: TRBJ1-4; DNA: TGTGCCAGCAGCCCCGGGACAGTTAATGAAAAACTGTTTTTT; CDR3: CASSPGTVNEKLFF
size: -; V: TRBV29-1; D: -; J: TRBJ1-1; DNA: TGCAGCGTTGGGGACCTTGGCAGGGGCGCTGAAGCTTTCTTT; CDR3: CSVGDLGRGAEAFF
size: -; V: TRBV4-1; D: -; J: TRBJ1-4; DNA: TGCGCCAGCAGCCAAGTTCGAGGAGCGACTAATGAAAAACTGTTTTTT; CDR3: CASSQVRGATNEKLFF
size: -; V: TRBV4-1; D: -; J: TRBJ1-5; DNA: TGCGCCAGCAGCCAAGTGGGCAGAAATCAGCCCCAGCATTTT; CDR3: CASSQVGRNQPQHF
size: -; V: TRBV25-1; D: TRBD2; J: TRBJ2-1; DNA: TGTGCCAGCAGTCCAGCGGGGGCCCCTGGGGAGCAGTTCTTC; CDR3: CASSPAGAPGEQFF
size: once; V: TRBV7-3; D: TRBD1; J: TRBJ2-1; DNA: TGTGCCAGCAGCTTGACAGGGGGCTACTACAATGAGCAGTTCTTC; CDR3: CASSLTGGYYNEQFF
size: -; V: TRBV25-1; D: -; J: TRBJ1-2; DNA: TGTGCCAGCACGGGTCACGGAAACTATGGCTACACCTTC; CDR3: CASTGHGNYGYTF
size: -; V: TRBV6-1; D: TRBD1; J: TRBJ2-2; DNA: TGTGCCAGCAGTGAGGGGGACAGGGTGAACACCGGGGAGCTGTTTTTT; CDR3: CASSEGDRVNTGELFF
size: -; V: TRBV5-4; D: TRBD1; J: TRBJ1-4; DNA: TGTGCCAGCAGCGTCGGACAGGGTGCAACTAATGAAAAACTGTTTTTT; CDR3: CASSVGQGATNEKLFF
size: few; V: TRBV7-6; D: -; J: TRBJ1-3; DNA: TGTGCCAGCAGCTTAGACGGGGGATCTGGAAACACCATATATTTT; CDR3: CASSLDGGSGNTIYF
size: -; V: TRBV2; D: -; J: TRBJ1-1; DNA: TGTGCCAGCAGCCCACGATCAGGTCCCCTAAACACTGAAGCTTTCTTT; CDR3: CASSPRSGPLNTEAFF
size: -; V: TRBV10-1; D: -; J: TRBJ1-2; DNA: TGCGCCAGCACCCTCCACGCGGGAAAGGACTATGGCTACACCTTC; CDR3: CASTLHAGKDYGYTF
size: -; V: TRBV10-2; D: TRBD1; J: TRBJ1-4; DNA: TGCGCCAGCATGGAGACAGGGTTGAGTGAAAAACTGTTTTTT; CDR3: CASMETGLSEKLFF
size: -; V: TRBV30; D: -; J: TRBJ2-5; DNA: TGTGCCTGGAGTGACCTAGTTTTGGAGACCCAGTACTTC; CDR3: CAWSDLVLETQYF